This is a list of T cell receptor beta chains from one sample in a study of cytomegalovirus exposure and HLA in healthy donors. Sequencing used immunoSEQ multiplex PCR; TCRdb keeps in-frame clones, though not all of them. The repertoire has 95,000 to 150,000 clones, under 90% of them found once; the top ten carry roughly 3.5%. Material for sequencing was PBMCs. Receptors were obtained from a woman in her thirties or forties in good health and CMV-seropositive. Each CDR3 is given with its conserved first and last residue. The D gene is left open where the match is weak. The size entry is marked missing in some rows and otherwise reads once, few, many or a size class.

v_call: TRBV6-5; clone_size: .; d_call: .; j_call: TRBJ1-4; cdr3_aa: CASSENRDNEKLFF; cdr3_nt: TGTGCCAGCAGTGAAAACAGGGATAATGAAAAACTGTTTTTT
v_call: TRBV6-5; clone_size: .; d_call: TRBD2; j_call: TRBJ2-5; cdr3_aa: CASSYLPGLEGETQYF; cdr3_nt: TGTGCCAGCAGTTACTTGCCGGGACTAGAGGGGGAGACCCAGTACTTC
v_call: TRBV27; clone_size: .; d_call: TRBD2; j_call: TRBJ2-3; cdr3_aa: CASSSLLAGVGRTDTQYF; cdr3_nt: TGTGCCAGCAGTTCTCTGCTAGCGGGAGTAGGGAGGACAGATACGCAGTATTTT
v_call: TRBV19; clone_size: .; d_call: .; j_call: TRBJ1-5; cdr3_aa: CASSDSNNQPQHF; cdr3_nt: TGTGCCAGTTCGGACAGCAACAATCAGCCCCAGCATTTT
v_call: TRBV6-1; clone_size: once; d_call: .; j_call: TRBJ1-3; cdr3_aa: CASSPQRAGNTIYF; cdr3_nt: TGTGCCAGCAGTCCGCAGAGGGCTGGAAACACCATATATTTT
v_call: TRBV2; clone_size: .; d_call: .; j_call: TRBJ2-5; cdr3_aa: CASRTGTYQGTQYF; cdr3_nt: TGTGCCAGCAGGACCGGGACTTACCAAGGGACCCAGTACTTC
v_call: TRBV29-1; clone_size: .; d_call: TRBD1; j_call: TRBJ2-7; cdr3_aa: CSVASGTVIYEQYF; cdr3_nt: TGCAGCGTTGCATCCGGGACAGTAATTTACGAGCAGTACTTC
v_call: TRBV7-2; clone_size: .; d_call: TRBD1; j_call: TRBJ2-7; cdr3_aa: CASSNRDRTAYEQYF; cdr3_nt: TGTGCCAGCAGCAATAGGGACAGGACCGCCTACGAGCAGTACTTC
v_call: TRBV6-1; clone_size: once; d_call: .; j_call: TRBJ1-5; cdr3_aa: CASSEEQGRNQPQHF; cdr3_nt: TGTGCCAGCAGTGAAGAGCAGGGGCGAAATCAGCCCCAGCATTTT
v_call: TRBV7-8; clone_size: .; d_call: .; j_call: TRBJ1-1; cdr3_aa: CASSFTRVRNTEAFF; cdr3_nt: TGTGCCAGCAGCTTCACCAGGGTTAGGAATACTGAAGCTTTCTTT
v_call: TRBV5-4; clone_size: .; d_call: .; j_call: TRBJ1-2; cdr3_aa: CASSSLGTGDYGYTF; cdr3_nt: TGTGCCAGCAGCTCTTTGGGGACGGGAGACTATGGCTACACCTTC
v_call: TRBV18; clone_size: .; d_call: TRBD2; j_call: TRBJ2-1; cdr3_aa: CASSLAGGYNEQFF; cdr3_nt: TGTGCCAGCTCCTTAGCGGGAGGTTACAATGAGCAGTTCTTC
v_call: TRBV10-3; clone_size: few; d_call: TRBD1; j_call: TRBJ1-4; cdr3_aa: CAIRPQGGDEKLFF; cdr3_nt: TGTGCCATCAGGCCGCAGGGGGGAGATGAAAAACTGTTTTTT
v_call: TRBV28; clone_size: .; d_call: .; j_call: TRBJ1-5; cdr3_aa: CASSSSRRGSNQPQHF; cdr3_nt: TGTGCCAGCAGTTCCAGCCGGAGGGGAAGCAATCAGCCCCAGCATTTT
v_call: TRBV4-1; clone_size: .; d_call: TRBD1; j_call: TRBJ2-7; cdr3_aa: CASSQAGTGFGYEQYF; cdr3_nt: TGCGCCAGCAGCCAAGCCGGGACAGGGTTTGGGTACGAGCAGTACTTC
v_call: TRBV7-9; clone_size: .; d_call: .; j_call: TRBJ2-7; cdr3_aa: CSSSSGTYEQYF; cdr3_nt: TGTTCCAGCAGCTCAGGGACCTACGAGCAGTACTTC
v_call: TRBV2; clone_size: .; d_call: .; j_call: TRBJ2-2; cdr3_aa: CASSEAQGLIGELFF; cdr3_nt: TGTGCCAGCAGTGAAGCCCAGGGGCTGATCGGGGAGCTGTTTTTT
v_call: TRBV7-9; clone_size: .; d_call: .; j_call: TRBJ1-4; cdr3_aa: CASTTQEGGKLFF; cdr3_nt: TGTGCCAGCACCACCCAGGAGGGAGGAAAACTGTTTTTT
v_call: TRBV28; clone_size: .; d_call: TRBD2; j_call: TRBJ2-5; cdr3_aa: CASSRILQGVSGRARETQYF; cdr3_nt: TGTGCCAGCAGCCGGATCTTACAGGGTGTCAGCGGGAGGGCTCGGGAGACCCAGTACTTC
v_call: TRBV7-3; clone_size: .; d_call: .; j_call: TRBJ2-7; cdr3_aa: CASSLTGTGKPYEQYF; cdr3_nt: TGTGCCAGCAGCTTAACCGGCACGGGGAAACCCTACGAGCAGTACTTC
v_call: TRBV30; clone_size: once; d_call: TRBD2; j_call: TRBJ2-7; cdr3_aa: CAWSGGLVFNEQYF; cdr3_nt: TGTGCCTGGTCCGGGGGACTAGTCTTCAACGAGCAGTACTTC
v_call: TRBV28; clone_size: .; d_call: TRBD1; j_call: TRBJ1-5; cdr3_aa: CASSPGTGFSNQPQHF; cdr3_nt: TGTGCCAGCAGTCCCGGGACAGGGTTCAGCAATCAGCCCCAGCATTTT
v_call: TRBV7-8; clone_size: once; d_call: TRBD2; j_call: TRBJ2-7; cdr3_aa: CASSYRGTSGSYEQYF; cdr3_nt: TGTGCCAGCAGCTACCGCGGGACTAGCGGGAGCTACGAGCAGTACTTC
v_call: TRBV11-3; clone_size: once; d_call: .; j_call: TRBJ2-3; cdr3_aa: CASSFVPDTQYF; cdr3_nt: TGTGCCAGCAGCTTCGTCCCAGATACGCAGTATTTT
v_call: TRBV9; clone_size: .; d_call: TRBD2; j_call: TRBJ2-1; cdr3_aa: CASSGLAENEQFF; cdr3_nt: TGTGCCAGCAGCGGTCTAGCGGAGAATGAGCAGTTCTTC
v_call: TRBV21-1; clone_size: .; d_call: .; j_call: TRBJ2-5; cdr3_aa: CASSKVGSKEAQYF; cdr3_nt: TGTGCCAGCAGCAAAGTCGGTTCTAAAGAGGCCCAGTACTTC
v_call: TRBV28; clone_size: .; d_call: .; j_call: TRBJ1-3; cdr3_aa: CASSVLRGMAGNTIYF; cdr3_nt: TGTGCCAGCAGTGTGTTAAGGGGAATGGCTGGAAACACCATATATTTT
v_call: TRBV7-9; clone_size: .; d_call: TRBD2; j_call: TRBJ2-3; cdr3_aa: CASSSLGTSGAGGDTQYF; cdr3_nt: TGTGCCAGCAGCTCCTTAGGGACTAGCGGGGCTGGTGGGGATACGCAGTATTTT
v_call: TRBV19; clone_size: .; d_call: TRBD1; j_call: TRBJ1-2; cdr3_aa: CASSLSQGGGWDGYTF; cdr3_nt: TGTGCCAGTAGTCTCTCCCAAGGGGGCGGTTGGGATGGCTACACCTTC
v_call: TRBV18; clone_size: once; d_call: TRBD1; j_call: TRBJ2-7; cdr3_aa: CASSPEDRVREQYF; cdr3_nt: TGTGCCAGCTCACCGGAAGACAGGGTGAGGGAGCAGTACTTC
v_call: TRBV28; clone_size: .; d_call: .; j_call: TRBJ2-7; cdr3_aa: CASLSGANYEQYF; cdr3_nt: TGTGCCAGCCTCTCGGGTGCGAACTACGAGCAGTACTTC
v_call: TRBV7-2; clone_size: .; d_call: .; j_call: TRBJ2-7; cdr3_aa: CASSPTVGEQYF; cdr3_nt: TGTGCCAGCAGCCCAACCGTCGGCGAGCAGTACTTC
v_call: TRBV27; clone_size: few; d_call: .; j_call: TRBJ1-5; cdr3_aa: CASSIFWGEGQPQHF; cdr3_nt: TGTGCCAGCAGTATCTTTTGGGGGGAAGGTCAGCCCCAGCATTTT
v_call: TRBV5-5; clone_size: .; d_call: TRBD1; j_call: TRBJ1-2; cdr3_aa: CASSQNTGQWGGYTF; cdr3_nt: TGTGCCAGCAGCCAGAATACGGGACAGTGGGGAGGCTACACCTTC
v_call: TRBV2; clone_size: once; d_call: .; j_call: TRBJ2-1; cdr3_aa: CASSEGGGYNEQFF; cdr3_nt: TGTGCCAGCAGTGAAGGCGGCGGTTACAATGAGCAGTTCTTC
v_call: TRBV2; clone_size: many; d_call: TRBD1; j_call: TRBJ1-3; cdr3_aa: CASSELTGTSGNTIYF; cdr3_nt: TGTGCCAGCAGTGAATTGACAGGGACCTCTGGAAACACCATATATTTT
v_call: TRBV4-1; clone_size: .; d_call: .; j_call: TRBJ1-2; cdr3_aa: CASSQDGEVTDYGYTF; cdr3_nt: TGCGCCAGCAGCCAAGATGGGGAGGTAACGGACTATGGCTACACCTTC
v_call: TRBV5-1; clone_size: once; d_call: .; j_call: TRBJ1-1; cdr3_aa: CASSLVAGSNTEAFF; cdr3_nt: TGCGCCAGCAGCTTGGTGGCAGGTTCGAACACTGAAGCTTTCTTT
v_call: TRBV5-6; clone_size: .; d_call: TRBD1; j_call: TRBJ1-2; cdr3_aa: CASSSNRGNNYGYTF; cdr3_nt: TGTGCCAGCAGCTCCAACAGGGGGAATAACTATGGCTACACCTTC
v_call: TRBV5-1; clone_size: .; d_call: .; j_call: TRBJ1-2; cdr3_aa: CASSLTENYGYTF; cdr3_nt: TGCGCCAGCAGCTTGACAGAGAACTATGGCTACACCTTC
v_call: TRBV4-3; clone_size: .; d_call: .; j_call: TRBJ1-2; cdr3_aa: CASSQQGFGYTF; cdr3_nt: TGCGCCAGCAGCCAACAGGGTTTTGGCTACACCTTC
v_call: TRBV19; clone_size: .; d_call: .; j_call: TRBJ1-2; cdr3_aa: CASSIGGYDYGYTF; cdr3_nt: TGTGCCAGTAGTATTGGAGGGTACGACTATGGCTACACCTTC
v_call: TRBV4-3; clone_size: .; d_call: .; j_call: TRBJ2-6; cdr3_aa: CASSQRQDRGVGANVLTF; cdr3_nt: TGCGCCAGCAGCCAGAGACAGGATCGGGGGGTGGGGGCCAACGTCCTGACTTTC
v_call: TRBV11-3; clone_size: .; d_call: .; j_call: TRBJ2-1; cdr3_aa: CASSLVRGSYNEQFF; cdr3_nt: TGTGCCAGCAGCTTAGTGCGCGGATCCTACAATGAGCAGTTCTTC
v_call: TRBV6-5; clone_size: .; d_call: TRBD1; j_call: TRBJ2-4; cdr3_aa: CASSTRQGGKNIQYF; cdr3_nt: TGTGCCAGCAGTACCAGACAGGGCGGCAAAAACATTCAGTACTTC
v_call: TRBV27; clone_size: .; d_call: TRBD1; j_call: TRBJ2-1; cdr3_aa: CASSRGTVSEQFF; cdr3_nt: TGTGCCAGCAGCCGTGGGACAGTCAGTGAGCAGTTCTTC
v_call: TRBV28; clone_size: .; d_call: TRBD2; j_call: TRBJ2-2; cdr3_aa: CASYGRTNTGELFF; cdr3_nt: TGTGCCAGCTACGGGAGGACGAACACCGGGGAGCTGTTTTTT
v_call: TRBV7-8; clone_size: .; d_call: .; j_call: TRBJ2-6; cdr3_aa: CASSSPPETGANVLTF; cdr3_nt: TGTGCCAGCAGCTCCCCGCCCGAGACTGGGGCCAACGTCCTGACTTTC
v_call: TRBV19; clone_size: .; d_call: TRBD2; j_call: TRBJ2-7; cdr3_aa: CASSPSTSGRGNEQYF; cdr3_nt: TGTGCCAGTAGCCCTTCAACTAGCGGGAGGGGTAACGAGCAGTACTTC
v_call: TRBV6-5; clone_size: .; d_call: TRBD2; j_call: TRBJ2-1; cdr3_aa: CASSYGPGGYNEQFF; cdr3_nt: TGTGCCAGCAGCTACGGTCCGGGGGGGTACAATGAGCAGTTCTTC
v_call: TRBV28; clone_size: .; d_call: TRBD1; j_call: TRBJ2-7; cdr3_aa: CASSLAGGYEQYF; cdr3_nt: TGTGCCAGCAGTTTGGCAGGGGGTTACGAGCAGTACTTC
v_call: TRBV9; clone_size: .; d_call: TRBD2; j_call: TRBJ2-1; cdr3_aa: CASSAEQLAGFNEQFF; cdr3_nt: TGTGCCAGCAGCGCGGAACAACTAGCGGGGTTCAATGAGCAGTTCTTC